Listed below are T cell receptor beta chains from one sample, sequenced in a study of T cell responses to AZD1222 COVID-19 vaccine. Libraries were prepared by immunoSEQ multiplex PCR; TCRdb keeps only in-frame clonotypes and omits some of them. The data contain roughly 92,000 clones, nearly 90% of them singletons. This sample comprised peripheral blood, obtained on day 0 of AZD1222 vaccination. The receptors come from an adult in good health. The CDR3 runs from the conserved cysteine through the conserved F or W. The D gene is left open where the match is weak. Not every row has a clone size; where given, it reads once, few, many or a size class.

clone_size: .; j_call: TRBJ2-4; v_call: TRBV20-1; d_call: .; cdr3_aa: CSASVRESKNIQYF; cdr3_nt: TGCAGTGCTAGTGTCAGGGAATCCAAAAACATTCAGTACTTC
clone_size: .; j_call: TRBJ2-3; v_call: TRBV4-3; d_call: .; cdr3_aa: CASSQNLAGAGDTQYF; cdr3_nt: TGCGCCAGCAGCCAAAATCTGGCGGGGGCGGGAGATACGCAGTATTTT
clone_size: .; j_call: TRBJ1-2; v_call: TRBV19; d_call: .; cdr3_aa: CASSPDQGLGYTF; cdr3_nt: TGTGCCAGTAGTCCCGATCAGGGGCTTGGCTACACCTTC
clone_size: .; j_call: TRBJ1-2; v_call: TRBV6-5; d_call: .; cdr3_aa: CASIRGASYGYTF; cdr3_nt: TGTGCCAGCATTCGGGGTGCATCCTATGGCTACACCTTC
clone_size: .; j_call: TRBJ2-7; v_call: TRBV7-3; d_call: .; cdr3_aa: CASSPQTGSYEQYF; cdr3_nt: TGTGCCAGCAGCCCCCAAACAGGGTCCTACGAGCAGTACTTC
clone_size: .; j_call: TRBJ2-3; v_call: TRBV28; d_call: .; cdr3_aa: CASSFVAGTDTQYF; cdr3_nt: TGTGCCAGCAGTTTTGTAGCGGGCACAGATACGCAGTATTTT
clone_size: .; j_call: TRBJ1-6; v_call: TRBV10-3; d_call: .; cdr3_aa: CAISEPVAPLHF; cdr3_nt: TGTGCCATCAGTGAACCAGTGGCACCCCTCCACTTT
clone_size: medium-sized; j_call: TRBJ2-7; v_call: TRBV9; d_call: .; cdr3_aa: CASSVDVLPSSEQYF; cdr3_nt: TGTGCCAGCAGCGTAGATGTGCTGCCCAGCAGCGAGCAGTACTTC
clone_size: .; j_call: TRBJ1-2; v_call: TRBV5-1; d_call: TRBD1; cdr3_aa: CASSLDTGTGRYGYTF; cdr3_nt: TGCGCCAGCAGCTTGGACACCGGGACAGGGCGATATGGCTACACCTTC
clone_size: .; j_call: TRBJ1-4; v_call: TRBV6-4; d_call: .; cdr3_aa: CASSGRRVWAEKLFF; cdr3_nt: TGTGCCAGCAGTGGGCGAAGGGTCTGGGCTGAAAAACTGTTTTTT
clone_size: .; j_call: TRBJ1-2; v_call: TRBV6-5; d_call: .; cdr3_aa: CASMARAADYGYTF; cdr3_nt: TGTGCCAGCATGGCCCGGGCCGCTGACTATGGCTACACCTTC
clone_size: .; j_call: TRBJ2-4; v_call: TRBV3-1/TRBV3-2; d_call: .; cdr3_aa: CASSQEGGNIQYF; cdr3_nt: TGTGCCAGCAGCCAAGAGGGGGGCAACATTCAGTACTTC
clone_size: .; j_call: TRBJ2-2; v_call: TRBV4-3; d_call: .; cdr3_aa: CASSQEVDLTGELFF; cdr3_nt: TGCGCCAGCAGCCAAGAAGTAGACCTCACCGGGGAGCTGTTTTTT
clone_size: .; j_call: TRBJ2-7; v_call: TRBV29-1; d_call: TRBD1; cdr3_aa: CSAGTGVRGQYF; cdr3_nt: TGCAGCGCTGGGACAGGGGTCAGGGGGCAGTACTTC
clone_size: .; j_call: TRBJ1-2; v_call: TRBV5-8; d_call: .; cdr3_aa: CASSLGGYGSYGYTF; cdr3_nt: TGTGCCAGCAGCTTGGGAGGGTACGGGTCCTATGGCTACACCTTC
clone_size: .; j_call: TRBJ2-2; v_call: TRBV20-1; d_call: TRBD1; cdr3_aa: CSASRGPTNTGELFF; cdr3_nt: TGCAGTGCTAGTAGGGGGCCCACGAACACCGGGGAGCTGTTTTTT
clone_size: .; j_call: TRBJ1-6; v_call: TRBV5-4; d_call: .; cdr3_aa: CASSSPEVDNSPLHF; cdr3_nt: TGTGCCAGCAGCTCCCCGGAGGTGGATAATTCACCCCTCCACTTT
clone_size: few; j_call: TRBJ1-2; v_call: TRBV6-4; d_call: .; cdr3_aa: CASSDSDGYGYTF; cdr3_nt: TGTGCCAGCAGTGACTCGGACGGCTATGGCTACACCTTC
clone_size: .; j_call: TRBJ1-5; v_call: TRBV12-5; d_call: .; cdr3_aa: CASAAEFNQPQHF; cdr3_nt: TGTGCTAGTGCAGCGGAGTTCAATCAGCCCCAGCATTTT
clone_size: .; j_call: TRBJ2-3; v_call: TRBV30; d_call: .; cdr3_aa: CARGASTDTQYF; cdr3_nt: TGTGCCCGAGGGGCCAGCACAGATACGCAGTATTTT
clone_size: .; j_call: TRBJ2-3; v_call: TRBV9; d_call: TRBD1; cdr3_aa: CASSVQGATDTQYF; cdr3_nt: TGTGCCAGCAGCGTGCAGGGGGCAACAGATACGCAGTATTTT
clone_size: .; j_call: TRBJ1-6; v_call: TRBV9; d_call: .; cdr3_aa: CASSTGQYSPLHF; cdr3_nt: TGTGCCAGCAGCACTGGACAATATTCACCCCTCCACTTT
clone_size: .; j_call: TRBJ1-2; v_call: TRBV6-2/TRBV6-3; d_call: .; cdr3_aa: CASSQQGFNYGYTF; cdr3_nt: TGTGCCAGCAGCCAACAGGGCTTTAACTATGGCTACACCTTC
clone_size: .; j_call: TRBJ1-2; v_call: TRBV5-4; d_call: .; cdr3_aa: CASSLEQGANYGYTF; cdr3_nt: TGTGCCAGCAGCTTGGAGCAGGGCGCTAACTATGGCTACACCTTC
clone_size: once; j_call: TRBJ1-2; v_call: TRBV11-2; d_call: .; cdr3_aa: CASSSYRGANYGYTF; cdr3_nt: TGTGCCAGCAGCTCCTACCGGGGAGCTAACTATGGCTACACCTTC
clone_size: .; j_call: TRBJ1-3; v_call: TRBV6-2/TRBV6-3; d_call: .; cdr3_aa: CASSFDSVGGNTIYF; cdr3_nt: TGTGCCAGCAGTTTCGACTCGGTTGGAGGAAACACCATATATTTT
clone_size: .; j_call: TRBJ1-6; v_call: TRBV6-5; d_call: .; cdr3_aa: CASMGSIDNSPLHF; cdr3_nt: TGTGCCAGCATGGGGAGTATTGATAATTCACCCCTCCACTTT
clone_size: .; j_call: TRBJ2-5; v_call: TRBV7-2; d_call: .; cdr3_aa: CASSPFRGTQETQYF; cdr3_nt: TGTGCCAGCAGCCCTTTTAGGGGGACCCAAGAGACCCAGTACTTC
clone_size: .; j_call: TRBJ2-2; v_call: TRBV7-7; d_call: .; cdr3_aa: CASRAGQNTGELFF; cdr3_nt: TGTGCTAGCAGAGCGGGACAAAACACCGGGGAGCTGTTTTTT
clone_size: .; j_call: TRBJ2-1; v_call: TRBV29-1; d_call: .; cdr3_aa: CSVGDRQFF; cdr3_nt: TGCAGCGTTGGAGACAGGCAGTTCTTC
clone_size: .; j_call: TRBJ1-5; v_call: TRBV9; d_call: TRBD1; cdr3_aa: CASSPEGGGGQPQHF; cdr3_nt: TGTGCCAGCAGCCCGGAGGGAGGGGGCGGTCAGCCCCAGCATTTT
clone_size: .; j_call: TRBJ1-2; v_call: TRBV3-1/TRBV3-2; d_call: TRBD1; cdr3_aa: CASSQEGTGRGYTF; cdr3_nt: TGTGCCAGCAGCCAAGAAGGGACAGGTAGGGGCTACACCTTC
clone_size: once; j_call: TRBJ2-3; v_call: TRBV4-3; d_call: .; cdr3_aa: CASSQDTAVDTDTQYF; cdr3_nt: TGCGCCAGCAGCCAAGATACGGCGGTTGACACAGATACGCAGTATTTT
clone_size: .; j_call: TRBJ1-5; v_call: TRBV7-2; d_call: .; cdr3_aa: CASSPRDTSNQPQHF; cdr3_nt: TGTGCCAGCAGCCCGAGGGACACTAGCAATCAGCCCCAGCATTTT
clone_size: .; j_call: TRBJ2-3; v_call: TRBV2; d_call: .; cdr3_aa: CASSGTVSLTDTQYF; cdr3_nt: TGTGCCAGCAGTGGGACAGTTAGTCTCACAGATACGCAGTATTTT
clone_size: .; j_call: TRBJ2-7; v_call: TRBV29-1; d_call: .; cdr3_aa: CSGTPGGSYEQYF; cdr3_nt: TGCAGCGGCACCCCCGGGGGCTCCTACGAGCAGTACTTC
clone_size: .; j_call: TRBJ1-5; v_call: TRBV3-1/TRBV3-2; d_call: .; cdr3_aa: CASSQDPEGNQPQHF; cdr3_nt: TGTGCCAGCAGCCAAGATCCGGAGGGCAATCAGCCCCAGCATTTT
clone_size: .; j_call: TRBJ2-2; v_call: TRBV18; d_call: TRBD1; cdr3_aa: CASSPRQGASTGELFF; cdr3_nt: TGTGCCAGCTCACCACGCCAGGGGGCGAGCACCGGGGAGCTGTTTTTT
clone_size: .; j_call: TRBJ2-1; v_call: TRBV19; d_call: TRBD2; cdr3_aa: CASSIGPTGGTYNEQFF; cdr3_nt: TGTGCCAGTAGTATAGGCCCCACGGGGGGTACCTACAATGAGCAGTTCTTC
clone_size: .; j_call: TRBJ1-2; v_call: TRBV6-1; d_call: .; cdr3_aa: CASSEFLGDGYTF; cdr3_nt: TGTGCCAGCAGTGAATTTTTAGGGGACGGCTACACCTTC
clone_size: once; j_call: TRBJ2-3; v_call: TRBV3-1/TRBV3-2; d_call: .; cdr3_aa: CASSLAGNTQYF; cdr3_nt: TGTGCCAGCAGCCTGGCCGGGAATACGCAGTATTTT
clone_size: .; j_call: TRBJ2-1; v_call: TRBV24-1; d_call: .; cdr3_aa: CATSDPTDGENEQFF; cdr3_nt: TGTGCCACCAGTGACCCTACCGACGGGGAGAATGAGCAGTTCTTC
clone_size: .; j_call: TRBJ2-3; v_call: TRBV18; d_call: TRBD2; cdr3_aa: CASSGGLERTDTQYF; cdr3_nt: TGTGCCAGCTCGGGAGGACTAGAACGCACAGATACGCAGTATTTT
clone_size: .; j_call: TRBJ2-5; v_call: TRBV9; d_call: TRBD2; cdr3_aa: CASSTTGTTKETQYF; cdr3_nt: TGTGCCAGCAGCACCACCGGGACTACCAAAGAGACCCAGTACTTC
clone_size: few; j_call: TRBJ1-5; v_call: TRBV7-2; d_call: .; cdr3_aa: CASTGVYSNQPQHF; cdr3_nt: TGTGCCAGCACCGGGGTCTATAGCAATCAGCCCCAGCATTTT
clone_size: .; j_call: TRBJ1-1; v_call: TRBV25-1; d_call: .; cdr3_aa: CASTMTENTEAFF; cdr3_nt: TGTGCCAGCACGATGACGGAAAACACTGAAGCTTTCTTT
clone_size: .; j_call: TRBJ1-4; v_call: TRBV16; d_call: TRBD1; cdr3_aa: CASSQKQGLIGEKLFF; cdr3_nt: TGTGCCAGCAGCCAGAAACAGGGGCTGATTGGTGAAAAACTGTTTTTT
clone_size: .; j_call: TRBJ1-2; v_call: TRBV24-1; d_call: .; cdr3_aa: CATSAQGGAYGYTF; cdr3_nt: TGTGCCACCAGTGCCCAGGGAGGGGCCTATGGCTACACCTTC
clone_size: .; j_call: TRBJ2-1; v_call: TRBV28; d_call: TRBD2; cdr3_aa: CASSLTSGGYHNEQFF; cdr3_nt: TGTGCCAGCAGTTTAACTAGCGGGGGGTATCACAATGAGCAGTTCTTC
clone_size: .; j_call: TRBJ1-1; v_call: TRBV7-2; d_call: .; cdr3_aa: CASSSTVNTEAFF; cdr3_nt: TGTGCCAGCAGCTCTACAGTAAACACTGAAGCTTTCTTT
clone_size: .; j_call: TRBJ2-7; v_call: TRBV25-1; d_call: TRBD1; cdr3_aa: CASSDPGTGVDEQYF; cdr3_nt: TGTGCCAGCAGTGACCCCGGGACAGGGGTAGACGAGCAGTACTTC